The TCR beta chain described here comes from a study of shared clonotypes between healthy human individuals. Assay used: immunoSEQ multiplex PCR; TCRdb lists only in-frame clones, some missing. In the table there are about 2.3 million clones, roughly 92% of which are singletons. Germline CDR1 reads MNHEY; CDR2 reads SVGAGI. With 6 bases removed from V and 2 bases from J, the gap between germline ends came to 10 bases. The length of the CDR3 is 13 residues. The V call is TRBV6-5, the J call TRBJ1-1, with D unclear. The sequencing sample was made of naive CD4+ T cells from PBMCs. The subset was: CD45RA+ positively selected. The origin of this receptor is a man between 18 and 35 years old in good health. Some clones in this sample may be carry-over from other donors' samples. The CDR3 protein is CASRTNPNTEAFF. Written as DNA, the CDR3 is TGTGCCAGCAGAACTAACCCTAACACTGAAGCTTTCTTT.